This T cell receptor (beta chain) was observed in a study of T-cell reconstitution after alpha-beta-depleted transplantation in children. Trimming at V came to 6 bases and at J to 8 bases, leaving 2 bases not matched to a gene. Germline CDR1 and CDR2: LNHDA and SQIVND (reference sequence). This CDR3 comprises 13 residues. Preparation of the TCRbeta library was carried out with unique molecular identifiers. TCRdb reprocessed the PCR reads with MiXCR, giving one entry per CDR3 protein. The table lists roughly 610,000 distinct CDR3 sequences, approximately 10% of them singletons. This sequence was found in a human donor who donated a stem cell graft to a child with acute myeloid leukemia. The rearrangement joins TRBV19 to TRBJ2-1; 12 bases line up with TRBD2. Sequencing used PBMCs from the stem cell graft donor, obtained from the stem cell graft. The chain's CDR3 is CASRASGRDEQFF. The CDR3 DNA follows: TGTGCCAGTAGGGCTAGCGGGAGGGATGAGCAGTTCTTC.